This T cell receptor (beta chain) was sequenced in a study of blood T cells in healthy people across ages. The V end lost 5 bases, the J end lost 1 base, and 14 bases lay between the germline ends. CDR1 and CDR2 (germline): SEHNR, FQNEAQ (reference sequence). The CDR3 has 16 amino acids. PCR was performed a second time for about 7 to 12 cycles using a sample-barcoded 5' primer and a J-beta primer mix. TCRdb reprocessed the 5' RACE reads via MiXCR and lists one record per CDR3 protein. The sample has fewer than 1,200,000 distinct CDR3 sequences; roughly a quarter are singletons. These data are also associated with another study on T cells of mothers and their children. In that study: Researchers put all of the extracted RNA into cDNA synthesis, using approximately 1.5 ug per 15 ul. Maternal samples each gave over 8 million TCR beta CDR3 reads, and child samples around 3.2 million each. Compared with unrelated pairs, related mother-child pairs had slightly higher, non-significant overlap.

J is TRBJ2-2 and V is TRBV7-9; possibly TRBD1 for D (5 bases). The sequenced material came from blood. The receptor was isolated from a girl aged 2-10 years in good health. The CDR3 spells CASSPPNRRNTGELFF. CDR3 sequence (DNA): TGTGCCAGCAGCCCCCCAAACAGGAGGAACACCGGGGAGCTGTTTTTT.